One and the same sample provided the 22 T cell receptor beta chains below, sequenced in a study of response to subunit inactivated influenza vaccine. One entry per CDR3 protein, called by TCRdb with MiXCR from the RT-PCR reads. The table includes under 200,000 distinct CDR3 sequences, 9.5% to 12% detected once. The sample was CD8+ T cells sorted from PBMCs, taken around 2 years after vaccination. Receptors were obtained from a man between 50 and 69 years old who received an inactivated influenza vaccine.

This clonotype turned up a few times. This chain links TRBV5-1 with TRBJ2-1, with 8 nucleotides matching TRBD1. CDR3 length: 15 residues. Per the germline V gene, CDR1 is SGHRS and CDR2 is YFSETQ. V was pared by 4 bases and J by 5 bases, with 8 bases of the junction left unmatched. The CDR3 protein is CASSPRTGYNNEQFF. CDR3 nucleotides: TGCGCCAGCAGCCCAAGGACAGGGTATAACAATGAGCAGTTCTTC.

This clonotype was detected a few times. The rearrangement uses TRBV6-5 and TRBJ1-1; D might be TRBD1 (6 bases). The CDR3 sequence is 13 residues long. V was cut by 0 bases and J by 6 bases, with 8 bases left in between. From germline, CDR1 is MNHEY and CDR2 SVGAGI. The CDR3 coding sequence is TGTGCCAGCAGTTACTCACAGGGATCTGAAGCTTTCTTT. It encodes CASSYSQGSEAFF.

In nucleotides, the CDR3 is TGTGCCAGCAACCCGACAGGGGGGGACGAGACCCAGTACTTC. It codes for CASNPTGGDETQYF. The chain is built from TRBV28 and TRBJ2-5, with 9 bases lining up with TRBD1. The CDR3 runs 14 residues. Germline values: CDR1 MDHEN, CDR2 SYDVKM. J lost 5 bases, V lost 7 bases, and 8 bases had no gene match.

Ten or more counts support this clonotype. An end of the junction differs from the germline gene, which may be a read error. CDR3 sequence (DNA): TGCGCCAGCAGCCAAGAGACAGGGAACGCTGAAGCTTTCTTT. Encoded protein: CASSQETGNAEAFF. The chain links TRBV4-3 to TRBJ1-1; 7 bases are a match to TRBD1. Germline CDR1 and CDR2: LGHNA and YSLEER. The CDR3 spans 14 residues.

In this sample, this clonotype turned up many times. The chain joins TRBV7-2 to TRBJ2-1, with D hard to call. CDR1 and CDR2 from the germline V gene are SGHTA and FQGNSA. The CDR3 is made up of 15 amino acids. The germline V and J ends were trimmed by 1 base and 2 bases, with 9 bases remaining between them. CDR3 DNA: TGTGCCAGCAGCTTAGAACTGAACCCCTACAATGAGCAGTTCTTC. Amino acids: CASSLELNPYNEQFF.

This clonotype showed up just a few times. The V and J genes are TRBV5-1 and TRBJ2-7; D gene ambiguous. The germline CDR1 and CDR2 sequences are SGHRS and YFSETQ. Trimming pared 6 bases from V and 2 bases from J, leaving 15 bases between. This CDR3 is 14 amino acids long. The chain's CDR3 is CASTPTDVAYEQYF. The CDR3 DNA sequence: TGCGCCAGCACCCCGACGGACGTGGCCTACGAGCAGTACTTC.

Notes on this clonotype: Compared with germline, one end of the junction differs, possibly owing to a read error. This chain links TRBV7-7 with TRBJ2-1, with 9 bases that match TRBD2. The CDR3 spans 16 residues. Germline CDR1 reads SSHAT; CDR2 reads FNYEAQ (reference sequence). This chain's CDR3 is CASSLAAGGTYNEQFF. For the CDR3, the DNA is TGTGCTAGCAGCTTAGCAGCGGGGGGCACTTACAATGAGCAGTTCTTC.

The V call is TRBV5-5, the J call TRBJ2-2; no clear D gene. Trimming removed 0 bases from V and 1 base from J, with 7 bases in between. This CDR3 is 15 amino acids long. In germline, CDR1 is SGHKS, CDR2 YYEKEE (reference sequence). CDR3 protein: CASSLGQLNTGELFF. The CDR3 DNA sequence: TGTGCCAGCAGCTTGGGGCAGCTGAACACCGGGGAGCTGTTTTTT.

The table lists this clonotype with a few counts. The chain has TRBV7-8 and TRBJ2-2; D is unclear. V lost 6 bases to trimming and J lost 0 bases, with 11 bases between them. This CDR3 contains 15 residues. Germline CDR1 SGHVS, CDR2 FQNEAQ. The DNA of the CDR3 is TGTGCCAGCAGTCCTTGGGTATCGAACACCGGGGAGCTGTTTTTT. Its translation is CASSPWVSNTGELFF.

In its sample, this clonotype was seen a few times. The chain is built from TRBV7-9 and TRBJ2-5; 9 bases fit TRBD2. With 3 bases clipped from V and 3 bases from J, the junction kept 5 bases outside the gene matches. This CDR3 is 15 amino acids long. Germline CDR1 reads SEHNR; CDR2 reads FQNEAQ (reference sequence). The CDR3 loop reads CASSFIAGAEETQYF. In nucleotides, the CDR3 is TGTGCCAGCAGCTTTATAGCGGGAGCGGAAGAGACCCAGTACTTC.

This clonotype was seen more than once but under ten times. This chain links TRBV7-8 with TRBJ2-2; D possibly corresponds to TRBD2 (5 bases). The germline V gene has CDR1 SGHVS and CDR2 FQNEAQ. Trimming took off 4 bases at V and 6 bases at J, with 15 bases between the two ends. This CDR3 is 15 amino acids long. This CDR3 is CASSSTGFWPGELFF. The CDR3 DNA sequence: TGTGCCAGCAGCTCCACGGGGTTTTGGCCCGGGGAGCTGTTTTTT.

Remarks on this clonotype: The junction shows a germline mismatch at one end, possibly a read error. The chain employs TRBV7-9 and TRBJ2-3, with D tentatively TRBD2 (6 bases). In germline, CDR1 is SEHNR, CDR2 FQNEAQ (reference sequence). The CDR3 is made up of 16 amino acids. In DNA form, the CDR3 reads TGTGCCAGCACCCCGGCGGGGCCAGCGGGCACAGAAACGCAGTATTTT. Translation: CASTPAGPAGTETQYF. The full variable domain, rest sourced from reference TRBV7-9 and TRBJ2-3, is DTGVSQNPRHKITKRGQNVTFRCDPISEHNRLYWYRQTLGQGPEFLTYFQNEAQLEKSRLLSDRFSAERPKGSFSTLEIQRTEQGDSAMYLCASTPAGPAGTETQYFGPGTRLTVL.

This clonotype showed up just a few times. The chain employs TRBV9 and TRBJ1-1, with D possibly matching TRBD1 (5 bases). The CDR3 covers 14 residues. In germline, CDR1 is SGDLS, CDR2 YYNGEE. The V and J ends lost 3 bases and 3 bases respectively, with 12 bases between them. CDR3 loop: CASSAGTADTEAFF. CDR3 bases: TGTGCCAGCAGCGCCGGGACCGCTGACACTGAAGCTTTCTTT.

J is TRBJ1-5 and V is TRBV27; no clear D. This CDR3 has 15 residues. Germline V gene lookup returns CDR1 MNHEY and CDR2 SMNVEV (reference sequence). The ends were cut back, 3 bases at V and 6 bases at J, with 15 bases in the middle. Here the CDR3 reads CASSLAAGEGQPQHF. The CDR3 nucleotides are TGTGCCAGCAGTTTGGCCGCCGGGGAGGGTCAGCCCCAGCATTTT.

This clonotype was recorded only once. The chain carries TRBV5-4 and TRBJ1-1; 8 bases map to TRBD1. CDR1 and CDR2 from the germline V gene are SGHNT and YYREEE (reference sequence). This CDR3 is built from 16 residues. Trimming took 4 bases from V and 0 from J; bases not matched to a gene: 8. CDR3 in amino acids: CASSPRTGTVNTEAFF. For the CDR3, the DNA is TGTGCCAGCAGCCCTAGGACAGGGACCGTGAACACTGAAGCTTTCTTT.

The chain joins TRBV4-3 to TRBJ2-1; TRBD1 matches at 11 bases. The CDR3 sequence is 16 residues long. The V gene end was trimmed by 3 bases and the J gene end by 7 bases; junction bases not matched to a gene: 8. Germline V CDR1 and CDR2: LGHNA, YSLEER. The CDR3, as DNA: TGCGCCAGCAGCCAGGGGTTTGGACAGGGGGCGAATGAGCAGTTCTTC. It codes for CASSQGFGQGANEQFF.

V usage is TRBV9 and J usage is TRBJ2-7; D gene unclear. The CDR3 consists of 15 residues. CDR1 and CDR2 from the germline V gene are SGDLS and YYNGEE. V was shortened by 0 bases and J by 2 bases, with 12 bases between the two germline ends. The CDR3 reads CASSVGVGPTYEQYF. CDR3 coding DNA: TGTGCCAGCAGCGTAGGGGTGGGTCCAACCTACGAGCAGTACTTC.

This clonotype was detected ten times or more. The chain uses TRBV28 and TRBJ2-5; perhaps TRBD2 as D (6 bases). CDR3 length: 13 amino acids. Germline-derived CDR1 and CDR2 are MDHEN and SYDVKM. Trimming pared 4 bases from V and 1 base from J, leaving 7 bases between. In DNA, the CDR3 is TGTGCCAGCAGTTCGGGGGTCCAAGAGACCCAGTACTTC. It codes for CASSSGVQETQYF.

The chain couples TRBV20-1 to TRBJ1-6, with 7 nucleotides matching TRBD1. The V segment lost 5 bases and the J segment 0 bases; nucleotides outside the gene matches: 10. Per germline, CDR1 DFQATT and CDR2 SNEGSKA (reference sequence). The CDR3 is made up of 17 amino acids. This CDR3 reads CSAQRGPTSSYNSPLHF. The CDR3 coding sequence is TGCAGTGCTCAAAGGGGGCCCACGAGCTCCTATAATTCACCCCTCCACTTT.

This clonotype appeared a few times. The chain has TRBV9 and TRBJ2-3; TRBD2 agrees at 9 bases. CDR1 is SGDLS and CDR2 is YYNGEE in the germline V gene. The CDR3 totals 15 residues. The J segment lost 2 bases and the V segment lost 3 bases, leaving 4 bases of the junction unmatched. CDR3: CASSGLAEYTDTQYF. CDR3 DNA: TGTGCCAGCAGCGGACTAGCGGAGTACACAGATACGCAGTATTTT. Combining the CDR3 with reference TRBV9 and TRBJ2-3 gives the whole variable domain DSGVTQTPKHLITATGQRVTLRCSPRSGDLSVYWYQQSLDQGLQFLIQYYNGEERAKGNILERFSAQQFPDLHSELNLSSLELGDSALYFCASSGLAEYTDTQYFGPGTRLTVL.

This clonotype was detected a few times. The CDR3 spells CAISLTRENSGNTIYF. In DNA form, the CDR3 reads TGTGCCATCAGCCTAACCAGGGAGAACTCTGGAAACACCATATATTTT. This chain connects TRBV10-3 to TRBJ1-3; tentatively, D is TRBD1 (5 bases). Germline V gene data show CDR1 as ENHRY and CDR2 as SYGVKD. CDR3 length equals 16 residues. Trimming left V 6 bases short and J 0 bases short, with 15 bases between.

This clonotype was detected a few times. The rearrangement uses TRBV28 and TRBJ2-1, with no clear D. This CDR3 has 15 amino acids. Germline CDR1 reads MDHEN; CDR2 reads SYDVKM. The ends were cut back, 6 bases at V and 2 bases at J, with 14 bases in the middle. The CDR3 DNA reads as TGTGCCAGCAGCCGTTCGGACGAGACCTACAATGAGCAGTTCTTC. Encoded protein: CASSRSDETYNEQFF.